This T cell receptor beta chain was captured by sequencing in a study of cytomegalovirus exposure and HLA in healthy donors. Donors came from a validation cohort of over 100 subjects, distinct from the first 666-subject cohort. This clone was detected once. Using immunoSEQ multiplex PCR, the repertoire was profiled, and TCRdb retains in-frame clones only, with some absent. The sample carries 160,000 or so clones, around 85% recorded once. The CDR3 runs 15 residues. Germline CDR1 and CDR2: MNHNS and SASEGT. V lost 5 bases to trimming and J lost 0 bases, with 11 bases between them. This chain links TRBV6-1 with TRBJ1-5, with D tentatively TRBD1 (6 bases). The TCR sequence derives from a man between 25 and 39 years old in good health and CMV-seropositive. Material: PBMCs. CDR3 in amino acids: CASSHQGYSNQPQHF. CDR3 nucleotide sequence: TGTGCCAGCAGTCACCAGGGGTATAGCAATCAGCCCCAGCATTTT.